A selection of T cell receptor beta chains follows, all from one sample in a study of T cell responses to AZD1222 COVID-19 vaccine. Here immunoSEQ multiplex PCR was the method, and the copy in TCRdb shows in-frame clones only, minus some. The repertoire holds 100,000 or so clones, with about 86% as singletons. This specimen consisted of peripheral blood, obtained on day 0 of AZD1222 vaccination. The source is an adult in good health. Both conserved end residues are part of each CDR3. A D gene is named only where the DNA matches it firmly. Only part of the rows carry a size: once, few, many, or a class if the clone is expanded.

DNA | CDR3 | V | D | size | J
TGTGCCAGCAGCTTGAGACAGGGTCTTGAGCAGTTCTTC | CASSLRQGLEQFF | TRBV11-2 | TRBD1 | NA | TRBJ2-1
TGTGCCAGCAGTCCCGGGACCCCTAGATTTTACGAGCAGTACTTC | CASSPGTPRFYEQYF | TRBV6-5 | NA | NA | TRBJ2-7
TGTGCCAGCAGCCAGGTCCCCACTGAAGCTTTCTTT | CASSQVPTEAFF | TRBV2 | NA | NA | TRBJ1-1
TGTGCCAGCAGTCTCAGGGAGACAGATACGCAGTATTTT | CASSLRETDTQYF | TRBV6-2/TRBV6-3 | NA | NA | TRBJ2-3
TGTGCCACCAGTGATTCAGGACAGGGAAAGGGGGCTTTCTTT | CATSDSGQGKGAFF | TRBV24-1 | TRBD1 | NA | TRBJ1-1
TGTGCCAGCAGCCATACAGGGGCGCCTGTGTTGCTCCAAGAGACCCAGTACTTC | CASSHTGAPVLLQETQYF | TRBV3-1/TRBV3-2 | TRBD1 | NA | TRBJ2-5
TGTGCCAGCAGCCAAGACCGGGCGGTACCAGATACGCAGTATTTT | CASSQDRAVPDTQYF | TRBV14 | NA | NA | TRBJ2-3
TGTGCCTGGACGGGCAGCTACTCCTACGAGCAGTACTTC | CAWTGSYSYEQYF | TRBV30 | NA | NA | TRBJ2-7
TGTGCCAGCAGTTACGAGGGGGTCTGGAACACTGAAGCTTTCTTT | CASSYEGVWNTEAFF | TRBV6-2/TRBV6-3 | NA | NA | TRBJ1-1
TGCGCCAGCAGCTTGGTTACAGGGGGCGCGACAGATACGCAGTATTTT | CASSLVTGGATDTQYF | TRBV5-1 | TRBD1 | NA | TRBJ2-3
TGTGCCAGCAGCTTGGAGGCAGGGCGCGGCTACACCTTC | CASSLEAGRGYTF | TRBV5-4 | NA | few | TRBJ1-2
TGTGCCAGCAGCTTGGGACTAGCGGAGATACTAGCCAAAAACATTCAGTACTTC | CASSLGLAEILAKNIQYF | TRBV7-2 | TRBD2 | NA | TRBJ2-4
TGTGCCAGTAGTCCCGGCCTTGGGGATGAGCAGTTCTTC | CASSPGLGDEQFF | TRBV19 | NA | once | TRBJ2-1
TGTGCCACCAGTGAGAACACCGGGGAGCTGTTTTTT | CATSENTGELFF | TRBV24-1 | NA | NA | TRBJ2-2
TGTGCCAGCAGCTTTAGATTAGGGGGGGGCCAAGAGACCCAGTACTTC | CASSFRLGGGQETQYF | TRBV5-4 | NA | NA | TRBJ2-5
TGTGCCAGCGGGGTGGGAGGGGGCGAAGAAAAACTGTTTTTT | CASGVGGGEEKLFF | TRBV6-5 | TRBD1 | NA | TRBJ1-4
TGTGCCAGCAGCTTAACAGCGGGGGCGAACACCGGGGAGCTGTTTTTT | CASSLTAGANTGELFF | TRBV7-3 | TRBD2 | NA | TRBJ2-2
TGTGCCAGCAGCTTTGGCAGGGCTGGCGAGCAGTACTTC | CASSFGRAGEQYF | TRBV7-9 | NA | NA | TRBJ2-7
TGTGCCAGCAGTGGACCGGGTCTCGTATCAGATACGCAGTATTTT | CASSGPGLVSDTQYF | TRBV9 | NA | NA | TRBJ2-3
TGTGCCAGTAGTAGCCCCAGGGTCGAGCCTGGTCTGGCCCAGTACTTC | CASSSPRVEPGLAQYF | TRBV19 | NA | NA | TRBJ2-5
TGTGCCTGGACCCGACAGGGAAACACCATATATTTT | CAWTRQGNTIYF | TRBV30 | NA | NA | TRBJ1-3
TGTGCCAGCAGTTACAGCTGGGACACTGAAGCTTTCTTT | CASSYSWDTEAFF | TRBV6-2/TRBV6-3 | NA | once | TRBJ1-1
TGTGCCAGCAGTTGGACAGGTAATCAGCCCCAGCATTTT | CASSWTGNQPQHF | TRBV12-3/TRBV12-4 | TRBD1 | NA | TRBJ1-5
TGTGCCACCGGGAATAGCAATCAGCCCCAGCATTTT | CATGNSNQPQHF | TRBV24-1 | NA | NA | TRBJ1-5
TGTGCCAGCAGCCAAAGATTACGGACCTACGAGCAGTACTTC | CASSQRLRTYEQYF | TRBV27 | NA | NA | TRBJ2-7
TGTGCCAGCAGCGTAGCTACTGGCGGTGGATTTGGCTACACCTTC | CASSVATGGGFGYTF | TRBV9 | NA | NA | TRBJ1-2
TGTGCCAGCTCGGGAGGAAACAGGAAAAATACGCAGTATTTT | CASSGGNRKNTQYF | TRBV2 | TRBD2 | NA | TRBJ2-3
TGTGCCAGCAGCTTGAGGGGACAGGGCAGCACAGATACGCAGTATTTT | CASSLRGQGSTDTQYF | TRBV5-5 | TRBD1 | NA | TRBJ2-3
TGTGCCAGCAGTACTAGCGGGGGAGCAGATACGCAGTATTTT | CASSTSGGADTQYF | TRBV2 | TRBD2 | NA | TRBJ2-3
TGTGCCAGCAGTTTATCCGGACAGTCTAACTACGAGCAGTACTTC | CASSLSGQSNYEQYF | TRBV28 | NA | NA | TRBJ2-7
TGTGCCAGCAGTTTAAACTTTGGGCCCGAGCAGTACTTC | CASSLNFGPEQYF | TRBV27 | NA | few | TRBJ2-7
TGTGCCAGCTCACCGATAAAGGGGAGCCCGAACACCGGGGAGCTGTTTTTT | CASSPIKGSPNTGELFF | TRBV18 | NA | NA | TRBJ2-2
TGTGCCAGCAGCTTAGAACCTCTCACAGATACGCAGTATTTT | CASSLEPLTDTQYF | TRBV7-2 | NA | NA | TRBJ2-3
TGTGCCAGCAGCACGCTTGGAGCGGGGTTGGCCTACGAGCAGTACTTC | CASSTLGAGLAYEQYF | TRBV11-2 | TRBD2 | NA | TRBJ2-7
TGTGCCAGCAGTGACGGGCAGGGAGGACCAGATACGCAGTATTTT | CASSDGQGGPDTQYF | TRBV2 | NA | NA | TRBJ2-3
TGTGCCAGCAGCTTCGAGCGGGGGGGCTATGAGCAGTTCTTC | CASSFERGGYEQFF | TRBV11-1 | TRBD2 | NA | TRBJ2-1
TGTGCCAGCAGTTGGGCAGCTAGCACAGATACGCAGTATTTT | CASSWAASTDTQYF | TRBV27 | NA | NA | TRBJ2-3
TGCAGTGCTAGTCACGGGACCTACAATGAGCAGTTCTTC | CSASHGTYNEQFF | TRBV20-1 | NA | NA | TRBJ2-1
TGTGCCTGGAGTGTTGGACGGGTCAGGCATCCGGACGATGAGCAGTTCTTC | CAWSVGRVRHPDDEQFF | TRBV30 | NA | NA | TRBJ2-1
TGTGCCAGCTCTCCCCAGTGGACAGGCTACGAGCAGTACTTC | CASSPQWTGYEQYF | TRBV18 | TRBD1 | NA | TRBJ2-7
TGTGCCAGCAGCACCACGGGACAGGGTGATCAGCCCCAGCATTTT | CASSTTGQGDQPQHF | TRBV28 | TRBD1 | NA | TRBJ1-5
TGTGCCAGCAGCCAAAACCCAGGAATCAATGGGGCTAATGAAAAACTGTTTTTT | CASSQNPGINGANEKLFF | TRBV4-2 | NA | NA | TRBJ1-4
TGCAGTGCTTATACGAACACTGAAGCTTTCTTT | CSAYTNTEAFF | TRBV20-1 | NA | NA | TRBJ1-1
TGTGCCAGCAGCCAAGGGAGTACCGCCTACTATGGCTACACCTTC | CASSQGSTAYYGYTF | TRBV3-1/TRBV3-2 | NA | NA | TRBJ1-2
TGTGCCAGTAGGGGGCTAGCGGGGAAAAACACCGGGGAGCTGTTTTTT | CASRGLAGKNTGELFF | TRBV19 | TRBD2 | NA | TRBJ2-2
TGTGCCAGCAGCACCACCGGGACAGTTTCCTACGAGCAGTACTTC | CASSTTGTVSYEQYF | TRBV7-2 | TRBD1 | few | TRBJ2-7
TGTGCCAGTAGTATGGAGGGGCAACGTGGCTACACCTTC | CASSMEGQRGYTF | TRBV19 | NA | medium-sized | TRBJ1-2
TGTGCCAGTGGGGTAGGGGGCCAGAACACTGAAGCTTTCTTT | CASGVGGQNTEAFF | TRBV6-5 | TRBD1 | NA | TRBJ1-1
TGTGCCAGCAGCCAAGACTGTTCACCCCTCCACTTT | CASSQDCSPLHF | TRBV3-1/TRBV3-2 | NA | NA | TRBJ1-6
TGTGCCAGCTCACTGGCAGGCAGGGAATACGAGCAGTACTTC | CASSLAGREYEQYF | TRBV18 | NA | NA | TRBJ2-7
TGTGCCAGCAGCTTAGGGACAGCGCGCTATGGCTACACCTTC | CASSLGTARYGYTF | TRBV5-6 | TRBD1 | NA | TRBJ1-2
TGCGCCAGCAGCCAGGGGGACAGAGCTAACTATGGCTACACCTTC | CASSQGDRANYGYTF | TRBV4-1 | TRBD1 | NA | TRBJ1-2
TGCGCCAGCAGCCCGCCCAGTTCGTATGGCTACACCTTC | CASSPPSSYGYTF | TRBV5-1 | NA | NA | TRBJ1-2
TGTGCCAGCAGCCCGGGACACAACAATGAGCAGTTCTTC | CASSPGHNNEQFF | TRBV7-8 | NA | once | TRBJ2-1
TGCGCCAGCAGTGAGCCGAATCTTAGACGGGAGAACACTGAAGCTTTCTTT | CASSEPNLRRENTEAFF | TRBV10-1 | NA | once | TRBJ1-1
TGTGCCAGCACCCTTGGACAGGGTGGCTCCTACGAGCAGTACTTC | CASTLGQGGSYEQYF | TRBV6-5 | TRBD1 | NA | TRBJ2-7
TGTGCCAGTAGTACGTCGGGACTAGCGGGAGGGAATGAGCAGTTCTTC | CASSTSGLAGGNEQFF | TRBV19 | TRBD2 | NA | TRBJ2-1
TGTGCCAGCAGCCAAGATTATGGCGACAAGGAAGCTTTCTTT | CASSQDYGDKEAFF | TRBV4-2 | NA | NA | TRBJ1-1
TGTGCCAGCAGCTTGGGGGGTGGAGGTTGGGGACAAGAGACCCAGTACTTC | CASSLGGGGWGQETQYF | TRBV5-4 | NA | NA | TRBJ2-5